Described below is a single TCR beta chain sequence and its context. This clone's antigen is unknown. It has no much larger one-base neighbor in the sample; base qualities were not kept. The data are from a study of cytomegalovirus exposure and HLA in healthy donors (dated by TCRdb to about 2017). In terms of the full investigation: An earlier analysis of 587 of the donors reported more than 250 Gb of sequence data and approximately 110 million unique TCR beta sequences from about 179 million T cells. A few DR-DQ haplotypes were handled as single units for association and clustering because linkage in the cohort was strong. Alongside the repertoire data, information on donor age, sex, ethnicity and CMV serostatus was compiled. Among the roughly 430 genotyped donors, about 83% belonged to the genetic ancestry cluster associated with self-reported Caucasian donors. The study aimed to test whether signatures of past pathogen exposure could be identified by cataloging public T cell receptors. HLA typing included class I and class II loci at four-digit resolution. An earlier analysis of some 600 of the donors applied high-throughput TCR beta sequencing to assess whether each TCR beta V gene segment acted as functional or pseudogenic. Every repertoire in the discovery cohort had been generated on one and the same sequencing platform. Rather than using new phenotypic data, the later analysis identified candidate immune exposures from TCR beta sequences and from how often those sequences occurred across donors. A later genetic analysis took genome-wide SNP genotypes for about 55% of the roughly 670 donors and used that subset as a discovery cohort. A separate validation cohort of approximately 130 different subjects was used in addition to the 666-subject first cohort. The T cell repertoires of 666 subjects were profiled by immunosequencing and related to cytomegalovirus serostatus. The number of typed donors differed by locus: 629-630 for A, B, C, DRB1 and DQB1; about 520 for DQA1; about 600 for DPA1; and some 450 for DPB1. To predict cytomegalovirus infection status, the study combined high-throughput TCR immunosequencing, statistical association of individual TCRs with disease status, and machine learning. Across 398 genotyped donors of the cohort, an average of about 240,000 unique TCR beta nucleotide sequences per donor were sequenced, and 15% to 20% of those sequences were non-productive. An early release that covered several hundred HLA-typed donors contained approximately 300 gigabases of sequencing data and tens of millions of unique TCR sequences. A later analysis re-analyzed previously published TCR beta repertoires from several hundred donors and added high-resolution HLA genotyping to study TCR occurrence patterns.

The cohort consisted of 666 healthy bone marrow donors. Cohort members were all nominally healthy when sampled, although unrecorded immune exposures were likely present. The donor was CMV seropositive and belonged to the group of 270 or so seropositive cohort members. Every donor gave a peripheral blood sample, and the peripheral blood mononuclear cells from that sample were used for TCR beta sequencing. The Qiagen DNeasy Blood Extraction Kit was used to extract genomic DNA from the blood cell samples. The germline V gene specifies MDHEN as CDR1 and SYDVKM as CDR2. Compared with germline, V lacks 4 bases and J lacks 8 bases; bases without a gene match: 8. The CDR3 spans 14 residues, from the cysteine through the phenylalanine. Just CDR3 DNA is preserved here, 42 bases in frame from base 1. The investigation overall reported the following: It was suggested by the authors that the approach could potentially be generalized to other disease states and immunological phenotypes. In a later analysis, several top co-occurrence clusters were reported to appear linked to parvovirus B19, influenza, CMV and Epstein-Barr virus. Because the 87-base-pair reads could not distinguish some IMGT-functional V segments, including TRBV6-2 and TRBV6-3, those segments were excluded. In a later analysis, most CMV-associated TCR beta chains were found to appear HLA-restricted, with HLA associations seemingly driven largely by CMV exposure. In both the original and validation cohorts, the classifier was reported to diagnose cytomegalovirus status with high specificity and sensitivity. A cluster of highly shared sequence variants was judged likely to represent a technical artifact of the sequencing pipeline. Roughly uniform sequencing depth across donors was assumed in presence/absence analyses, although this assumption may not hold. In a later analysis, HLA-associated TCR beta chains showed more clonal expansion and lower generation probabilities than non-associated chains that were equally common. A further reported finding was that TCR beta sequences accurately predicted the HLA-A and HLA-B alleles for most subjects in the first cohort. The study gave a list of under 200 TCR beta chains associated with cytomegalovirus. Linkage disequilibrium might explain the correlated functional status among segregating V segments, but an unknown experimental factor could not be ruled out. When HLA alleles, especially DR and DQ, strongly co-occurred, attributing TCR associations to individual alleles was difficult. This cohort had only TCR beta chains sequenced, and the lack of alpha or paired-chain data limited which features could be detected. V-gene and J-gene trimming of TCR beta chains was associated with a missense DCLRE1C variant in a later genetic analysis, and the association was replicated in an independent cohort. Most TCR sequences were observed very rarely across donors, whereas some public TCRs were present in many individuals. Compared with the roughly 670-donor mean, donors in an Asian-associated ancestry cluster had fewer N-insertions in productive TCRs, according to a later genetic analysis. Some 16 rarely observed V segments, including chromosome 9 orphons, were excluded from the earlier analysis of some 590 of the donors because counts were too low. In a later analysis, some 17,000 TCR beta sequences were associated with specific HLA alleles at a false discovery rate of 0.05. For the cohort, immune exposure information was limited to CMV serostatus. HLA typing was unavailable for some donors at each locus, so association tests used only the typed subset. In vitro tests confirmed that a few of the cytomegalovirus-associated TCR beta chains recognize cytomegalovirus antigens. A later analysis found that TCR association rates varied across HLA loci, with DRB1 alleles showing the most associated TCRs and HLA-C alleles the fewest. In an earlier analysis of some 540 of the donors, most TCR beta V segments appeared in productive rearrangements about 87% or about 30% of the time, broadly matching IMGT annotations.

Preparation of the library involved the immunoSEQ multiplex PCR assay. For the multiplex PCR, a mixture combining 60 forward primers for TCR Vbeta segments and 13 reverse primers for TCR Jbeta segments was used. A multiplex PCR assay on genomic DNA amplified the CDR3 region of rearranged TCR beta genes. The amplified TCR beta libraries were sequenced on the Illumina HiSeq System as 87-base-pair reads. The original pipeline was this. In a later analysis, some 80 million unique TCR beta chains were counted across the roughly 670 repertoires, and roughly 11 million of these chains were shared by at least two donors. A nearest-neighbor algorithm error-corrected the raw reads and collapsed the reads into unique sequences, merging closely related sequences to remove PCR and sequencing errors. Alignment of CDR3 sequences to IMGT reference sequences was used to assign V, D and J gene segments. Each retained sequence needed at least a six-nucleotide match to both a V gene segment and a J gene segment. Rearrangements were classified as productive when the CDR3 lacked stop codons and remained in frame with V and J, and all other rearrangements were classified as non-productive. CDR3 was defined according to IMGT convention as the region running from the second conserved V-encoded cysteine to the conserved J-encoded phenylalanine. The earlier analysis of more than 450 of the donors excluded sequences that lacked an unambiguous match to a single V gene segment. In an earlier analysis of approximately 590 of the donors, V segments were called functional above 56.7% productive rearrangements and were called segregating when the between-donor standard deviation exceeded 5%. To diagnose cytomegalovirus status from the catalog of TCR beta chain sequences, a statistical classification framework was built. In a later analysis, TCR nucleotide sequences were compared against IMGT/GENE-DB human TR gene sequences so that V and J genes could be assigned. In a later analysis, CDR3 sequences and most-parsimonious VDJ recombination scenarios were assigned using the TCRdist pipeline. In a later analysis, each TCR beta chain was defined by its CDR3 amino acid sequence together with its V-gene family, and reads without a unique V-gene family were excluded. To address suspected cross-contamination and a sequencing artifact, a later analysis removed several hundred highly shared, low-generation-probability nucleotide sequences. For each public chain, a later analysis derived a clonal expansion index from normalized ranks of inferred template counts within each repertoire. In a later analysis, generation probabilities were computed using a VDJ recombination model fitted to out-of-frame rearrangements, and the results were checked against IGoR. In a later analysis, TCR-TCR, TCR-HLA and TCR-CMV co-occurrence was scored with hypergeometric tests, and a repertoire-size bias correction was applied to TCR pairs. To estimate false discovery rates, a later analysis permuted the HLA or CMV assignments 20 times. In a later analysis, co-occurring TCRs were grouped using DBSCAN, and TCRdist sequence similarity was added for clustering within HLA-allele-positive subsets. For co-occurrence clustering, repertoires with fewer than 30,000 or more than 120,000 public chains were excluded, along with five repertoires with anomalous nucleotide sharing. TCRdb re-hosts the immuneACCESS table, in-frame sequences only. Its copies lack some clones; in the studies checked, an unresolved V gene accounts for under half of them, and the cause for the rest is not known. Clonal size and the V and J genes are those of that table, whereas D and trimming came from the DNA. The sample records around 190,000 clones, roughly 84% of which are singletons. The top ten clonotypes cover under 1.5% of the sample.

Sequenced input: PBMCs. The rearranged chain carries TRBV28 and TRBJ1-2, with 9 middle bases fitting TRBD1. The clonotype originates from a girl aged 2 to 10 in good health and CMV-seropositive. CDR3 protein: CASSSDRGVRGYTF. The nucleotide sequence reads TGTGCCAGCAGTTCCGACAGGGGGGTCCGAGGCTACACCTTC.